This TCR beta chain derives from a study of OX40 agonist ivuxolimab in advanced cancers. Study in general: Patients receiving dose escalation had hepatocellular carcinoma, melanoma, renal cell or head and neck cancer. Under the entry rules, prior anti-PD-1, anti-PD-L1 or anti-CTLA-4 therapy was allowed, and around 36% had some. Whole-study results and caveats: The study observed clonal expansion of CD4+ and CD8+ blood T cells by week 6 at 0.1 to 3.0 mg/kg. Relative to CD4+ cells, CD8+ T cells on average had more expanded clones.

CDR3 length equals 13 residues. The ends were cut back, 4 bases at V and 3 bases at J, with 11 bases in the middle. The germline V gene encodes CDR1 SGHNT and CDR2 YYREEE (reference sequence). Profiling relied on immunoSEQ multiplex PCR, and the TCRdb table lists in-frame clones only, not all of them. The repertoire holds fewer than 40,000 clones, about 80% seen once, with under 25% in the top ten. Notes on this clone: The target antigen is unknown.

V usage is TRBV5-4 and J usage is TRBJ2-7, with D maybe TRBD1 (5 bases). Sample: CD4+ or CD8+ T cells sorted from blood, taken in a trial of the OX40 agonist ivuxolimab. The clonotype was recovered from an adult with an advanced solid tumor such as melanoma, head and neck, liver or kidney cancer. CDR3 nucleotides: TGTGCCAGCAGCGGCTGGGGCAGCTACGAGCAGTACTTC. As protein: CASSGWGSYEQYF.